What follows are 30 T cell receptor beta chains derived from one specimen sequenced in a study of cytomegalovirus exposure and HLA in healthy donors. The PCR made use of 60 Vbeta and 13 Jbeta primers. The method was immunoSEQ multiplex PCR; TCRdb's version includes in-frame clones alone and lacks a portion of them. This sample lists about 130,000 clones; its ten largest clones have about 2.5%. Sample: PBMCs. The source of these receptors is a young man in good health and CMV-seronegative.

V is TRBV4-1 and J is TRBJ1-1; D uncertain. Germline-derived CDR1 and CDR2 are MGHRA and YSYEKL. Trimming left V 1 base short and J 0 bases short, with 18 bases between. The length of the CDR3 is 18 residues. CDR3 protein: CASSQGTLTRIMNTEAFF. CDR3 nucleotide sequence: TGCGCCAGCAGCCAAGGGACTTTAACGAGAATCATGAACACTGAAGCTTTCTTT.

The chain combines TRBV30 with TRBJ2-7; TRBD2 matches at 14 bases. With V trimmed by 5 bases and J by 2 bases, 5 bases remained unmatched. This CDR3 has 15 amino acids. Looked up from germline, CDR1 is GTSNPN and CDR2 is SVGIG (reference sequence). The CDR3 nucleotides are TGTGCCTGGGCCGGGACTAGCGGGAGAGCCTACGAGCAGTACTTC. Translation: CAWAGTSGRAYEQYF.

The chain has TRBV18 and TRBJ2-7, with a weak D call TRBD1 (6 bases). V was clipped by 5 bases and J by 0 bases, with 17 bases between them. Germline assignment: CDR1 KGHSH and CDR2 LQKENI. The CDR3 extends over 16 amino acids. The CDR3 DNA is TGTGCCAGCTCATCGATCCACAGGGTTGACTCCTACGAGCAGTACTTC. This gives the protein CASSSIHRVDSYEQYF.

V usage is TRBV23-1 and J usage is TRBJ2-7, with 10 bases matching TRBD1. TRBV23-1 is labeled an ORF, and its function is uncertain. The CDR3 contains 16 residues. V lost 4 bases, J lost 2 bases, and 8 bases stayed unmatched. CDR3 residues: CASSRDDRGRPYEQYF. DNA of the CDR3: TGCGCCAGCAGTCGAGACGACAGGGGGCGACCCTACGAGCAGTACTTC.

The rearrangement uses TRBV4-2 and TRBJ1-1; TRBD1 matches at 12 bases. Germline V gene data show CDR1 as LGHNA and CDR2 as YNFKEQ. The CDR3 is 16 amino acids. V was pared by 0 bases and J by 9 bases, with 8 bases of the junction left unmatched. Written as DNA, the CDR3 is TGTGCCAGCAGCCAAGACGCGGGACAGGGGGCGCAGAAAGCTTTCTTT. This encodes CASSQDAGQGAQKAFF.

The chain employs TRBV6-5 and TRBJ1-3; possible D gene TRBD1, 6 bases. The length of the CDR3 is 14 residues. Germline V gives CDR1 MNHEY, CDR2 SVGAGI. Trimming shortened V by 6 bases and J by 2 bases, and 11 bases separated the two germline ends. CDR3: CASSLQGAGNTIYF. The CDR3 DNA reads TGTGCCAGCAGCTTACAGGGTGCTGGAAACACCATATATTTT.

This chain links TRBV27 with TRBJ1-4; TRBD1 aligns across 7 bases. Unmatched junction bases numbered 8, after V lost 5 bases and J lost 8 bases. Germline V lookup: CDR1 MNHEY, CDR2 SMNVEV (reference sequence). The CDR3 contains 14 residues. In nucleotides, the CDR3 is TGTGCCAGCAGTACAGGGGTTCCGGGGGAAAAACTGTTTTTT. This codes for CASSTGVPGEKLFF.

CDR3 bases: TGTGCCAGCAGTTCCCGACAGGGAATGGCAGATACGCAGTATTTT. Amino acids: CASSSRQGMADTQYF. V and J are TRBV27 and TRBJ2-3, with TRBD1 identical over 7 bases. Per germline, CDR1 MNHEY and CDR2 SMNVEV (reference sequence). This CDR3 is built from 15 residues. V shed 4 bases and J 4 bases; nucleotides not matched to a gene: 8.

The chain combines TRBV5-1 with TRBJ2-7; 9 bases agree with TRBD2. The germline CDR1 and CDR2 sequences are SGHRS and YFSETQ. Losses at the gene ends were 4 bases for V and 7 bases for J; bases not matched to a gene: 9. This CDR3 comprises 14 residues. The CDR3 bases are TGCGCCAGCAGCAAAAGACTAGCGGATGGGGAGCAGTACTTC. Translating it yields CASSKRLADGEQYF.

The J gene is TRBJ2-1, the V gene TRBV19, with unresolved D. This CDR3 region has 11 residues. Germline CDR1 and CDR2: LNHDA and SQIVND (reference sequence). Deletions cut 6 bases from V and 8 bases from J, with 8 bases between. The CDR3 protein is CASRAYHEQFF. As DNA, the CDR3 is TGTGCCAGTAGGGCTTACCATGAGCAGTTCTTC.

The chain combines TRBV11-3 with TRBJ2-1; a possible D gene is TRBD1 (5 bases). With 1 base removed from V and 10 bases from J, the gap between germline ends came to 14 bases. There are 14 residues in the CDR3. Germline V gene lookup returns CDR1 SGHNT and CDR2 YENEEA. CDR3 nucleotides: TGTGCCAGCAGCTTAGGTTGGCAGGGCGGCGAGCAGTTCTTC. It encodes CASSLGWQGGEQFF.

This sequence joins TRBV2 and TRBJ2-5, with TRBD2 matching over 7 bases. CDR1 is SNHLY and CDR2 is FYNNEI in the germline V gene. The CDR3 runs 13 residues. Trimming took 6 bases from V and 9 from J; bases not matched to a gene: 10. CDR3 residues: CASREQSRGAQYF. Here the CDR3 DNA reads TGTGCCAGCAGAGAGCAGAGCCGGGGGGCCCAGTACTTC.

The V gene is TRBV28, the J gene TRBJ2-1; maybe TRBD1 (5 bases). The germline V gene encodes CDR1 MDHEN and CDR2 SYDVKM. The CDR3 contains 12 residues. The germline V and J ends were trimmed by 10 bases and 8 bases, with 15 bases remaining between them. In DNA form, the CDR3 reads TGTGCCACTGGGGCCTTTCGCGATGAGCAGTTCTTC. Protein product: CATGAFRDEQFF.

The V call is TRBV9, the J call TRBJ2-1; D not resolved. This CDR3 contains 14 residues. Per the germline V gene, CDR1 is SGDLS and CDR2 is YYNGEE. V was trimmed by 0 bases and J by 8 bases, leaving 12 bases between them. CDR3 sequence (DNA): TGTGCCAGCAGCGTAGGCGATACTTACTATGAGCAGTTCTTC. It translates to CASSVGDTYYEQFF.

V is TRBV2 and J is TRBJ1-1, with 12 bases matching TRBD1. V was pared by 5 bases and J by 11 bases, with 9 bases of the junction left unmatched. This CDR3 is 14 amino acids long. Germline V CDR1 and CDR2: SNHLY, FYNNEI. CDR3 nucleotides: TGTGCCAGCAGTCCAGGGACAGGGGGCCGAGAGGCTTTCTTT. This encodes CASSPGTGGREAFF. Full variable domain (remainder filled in from reference TRBV2 and TRBJ1-1): EPEVTQTPSHQVTQMGQEVILRCVPISNHLYFYWYRQILGQKVEFLVSFYNNEISEKSEIFDDQFSVERPDGSNFTLKIRSTKLEDSAMYFCASSPGTGGREAFFGQGTRLTVV.

The chain combines TRBV19 with TRBJ1-5; maybe TRBD1 (5 bases). The germline V gene has CDR1 LNHDA and CDR2 SQIVND (reference sequence). The CDR3 length is 15 residues. V lost 7 bases and J lost 6, with 19 bases in between. In DNA form, the CDR3 reads TGTGCCAGTACTTTCGGGGGGGAAGGTGGTCAGCCCCAGCATTTT. This encodes CASTFGGEGGQPQHF.

The chain employs TRBV27 and TRBJ1-2; weak D call: TRBD1 (6 bases). Per germline, CDR1 MNHEY and CDR2 SMNVEV (reference sequence). This CDR3 spans 14 amino acids. V shed 3 bases and J shed 6 bases, with 14 bases lying between them. DNA of the CDR3: TGTGCCAGCAGTTTTCGGCATCCAGGGGATGGCTACACCTTC. Its protein is CASSFRHPGDGYTF.

This sequence joins TRBV11-2 and TRBJ2-7, with D perhaps TRBD1 (5 bases). Trimming left V 1 base short and J 2 bases short, with 15 bases between. Germline CDR1 and CDR2: SGHAT and FQNNGV. The CDR3 extends over 16 amino acids. The CDR3: CASSLVSGWFPYEQYF. The CDR3 DNA reads TGTGCCAGCAGCTTAGTGTCAGGGTGGTTTCCCTACGAGCAGTACTTC.

This rearrangement joins TRBV28 to TRBJ1-5, with 8 bases matching TRBD1. Germline CDR1 and CDR2: MDHEN and SYDVKM. V lost 4 bases and J lost 2; bases outside the gene matches: 10. The CDR3 has 17 amino acids. The CDR3, as DNA: TGTGCCAGCAGTTGGACCTTGGGACAGGAAGGCAATCAGCCCCAGCATTTT. Protein product: CASSWTLGQEGNQPQHF.

CDR3 in DNA: TGTGCCTGGATGGCAGGGGGCTTTTCTGGAAACACCATATATTTT. Translation: CAWMAGGFSGNTIYF. This chain connects TRBV30 to TRBJ1-3; TRBD1 aligns across 8 bases. This CDR3 has 15 residues. CDR1 GTSNPN and CDR2 SVGIG come from the germline V gene (reference sequence). Trimming cost V 4 bases and J 1 base; bases outside gene matches: 6.

The chain uses TRBV10-1 and TRBJ1-1; D unresolved. Trimming removed 6 bases at V and 0 bases at J, with 11 bases between. Germline-derived CDR1 and CDR2 are WNHNN and SYGVQD (reference sequence). This CDR3 is built from 14 residues. Here the CDR3 reads CASRMESMNTEAFF. CDR3 coding DNA: TGCGCCAGCAGGATGGAGTCCATGAACACTGAAGCTTTCTTT.

The genes are TRBV4-2 and TRBJ2-7, with 7 bases fitting TRBD2. The germline CDR1 and CDR2 sequences are LGHNA and YNFKEQ. This CDR3 comprises 13 residues. J gave up 4 bases and V 1 base, and 1 base lay outside the gene matches. CDR3 bases: TGTGCCAGCAGCCAAGGGGGGGGATACGAGCAGTACTTC. It codes for CASSQGGGYEQYF.

The chain uses TRBV18 and TRBJ2-6, with 12 bases lining up with TRBD1. The CDR3 has 19 residues. CDR1 and CDR2 (germline): KGHSH, LQKENI. V was clipped by 3 bases and J by 3 bases; unmatched bases: 9. CDR3 nucleotide sequence: TGTGCCAGCTCACCCCTAACCGGGACAGGGGGCTTTGGGGCCAACGTCCTGACTTTC. This codes for CASSPLTGTGGFGANVLTF.

This chain links TRBV19 with TRBJ2-4; D may be TRBD1 (6 bases). This CDR3 is built from 14 residues. V was shortened by 2 bases and J by 2 bases, with 7 bases between the two germline ends. Looked up from germline, CDR1 is LNHDA and CDR2 is SQIVND (reference sequence). CDR3: CASSIQGTKNIQYF. The CDR3 coding sequence is TGTGCCAGTAGTATACAGGGGACCAAAAACATTCAGTACTTC.

CDR3 amino acids: CAWSDQAGQGEKLFF. CDR3 in DNA: TGTGCCTGGAGTGACCAGGCGGGACAGGGGGAAAAACTGTTTTTT. The chain employs TRBV30 and TRBJ1-4; 10 nucleotides align to TRBD1. The CDR3 length is 15 residues. The germline gives CDR1 GTSNPN, CDR2 SVGIG (reference sequence). Trimming at V came to 1 base and at J to 8 bases, leaving 7 bases not matched to a gene. The full variable domain, its missing parts supplied by reference TRBV30 and TRBJ1-4, is SQTIHQWPATLVQPVGSPLSLECTVEGTSNPNLYWYRQAAGRGLQLLFYSVGIGQISSEVPQNLSASRPQDRQFILSSKKLLLSDSGFYLCAWSDQAGQGEKLFFGSGTQLSVL.

The genes are TRBV29-1 and TRBJ1-2; D perhaps matches TRBD1 (6 bases). Germline V CDR1 and CDR2: SQVTM, ANQGSEA. V was cut by 6 bases and J by 6 bases, with 17 bases left in between. This CDR3 contains 13 residues. CDR3 protein: CSVRGQGQDGYTF. The CDR3, as DNA: TGCAGCGTCCGAGGGCAGGGGCAGGATGGCTACACCTTC.

This sequence joins TRBV4-1 and TRBJ2-5; possible D gene TRBD1, 6 bases. The J call is in doubt because the DNA end fits TRBJ2-7 better. Germline lookup yields CDR1 MGHRA and CDR2 YSYEKL. The CDR3 is 15 residues long. The CDR3 bases are TGCGCCAGCAGCAAATCAGGAACAGGGATGGACGAGCAGTACTTC. This sequence encodes CASSKSGTGMDEQYF.

The rearrangement links TRBV30 to TRBJ2-3; 10 nucleotides line up with TRBD2. This CDR3 is built from 17 residues. Germline V lookup: CDR1 GTSNPN, CDR2 SVGIG (reference sequence). The ends lost 2 bases at V and 0 bases at J; junction bases unmatched: 8. The CDR3 coding sequence is TGTGCCTGGAGTTGGCTGGGGACTAGCGCCAGCACAGATACGCAGTATTTT. It is translated as CAWSWLGTSASTDTQYF.

V usage is TRBV4-1 and J usage is TRBJ2-6, with 9 bases aligning to TRBD1. The germline V gene has CDR1 MGHRA and CDR2 YSYEKL. This CDR3 is 18 amino acids long. With V trimmed by 0 bases and J by 4 bases, 7 bases remained unmatched. The CDR3 here is CASSQDNRGLRGANVLTF. In nucleotides, the CDR3 is TGCGCCAGCAGCCAAGATAACAGGGGGCTACGAGGGGCCAACGTCCTGACTTTC.

A word on this clone: The junction departs from the called germline gene at one end, perhaps through a read error. The sample has other DNA sequences that encode this CDR3 too. The chain combines TRBV6-1 with TRBJ2-7; D is unclear. The CDR3 runs to 15 residues. Germline CDR1 reads MNHNS; CDR2 reads SASEGT. CDR3 nucleotides: TGTGCCAGCAGCGAAGCGCGGCGGAACGCCTACGAGCAGTACTTC. It yields the protein CASSEARRNAYEQYF.